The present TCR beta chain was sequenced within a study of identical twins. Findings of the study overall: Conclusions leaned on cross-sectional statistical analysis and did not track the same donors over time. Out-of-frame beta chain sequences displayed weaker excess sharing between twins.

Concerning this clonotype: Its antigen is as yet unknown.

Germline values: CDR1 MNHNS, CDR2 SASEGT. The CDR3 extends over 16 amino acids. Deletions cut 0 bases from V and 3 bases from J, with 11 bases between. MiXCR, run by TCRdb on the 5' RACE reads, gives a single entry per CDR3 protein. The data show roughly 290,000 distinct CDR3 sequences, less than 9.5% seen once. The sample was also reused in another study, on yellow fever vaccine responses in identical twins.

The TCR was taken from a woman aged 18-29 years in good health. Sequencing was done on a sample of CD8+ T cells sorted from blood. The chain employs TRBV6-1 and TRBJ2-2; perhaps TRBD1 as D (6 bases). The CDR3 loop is CASSEAHRTDTGELFF. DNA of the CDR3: TGTGCCAGCAGTGAAGCGCATCGGACAGACACCGGGGAGCTGTTTTTT.